The sequence of this T cell receptor beta chain was determined in a study of T cells in Graves' hyperthyroidism and ophthalmopathy. About the study: The blood sample was taken at first diagnosis, before treatment began.

Authors of the study amplified TCR beta CDR3 regions from RNA transcripts. Carried out on the TCR CDR3, a first-round RT-PCR used the HTBI primer set. TCRdb processed the multiplex PCR reads anew with MiXCR; each CDR3 protein has one entry. The table lists about 270,000 distinct CDR3 sequences, less than 30% of them singletons. Overall study findings and caveats: Appearing also in blood were most of the thyroid clonotypes expanded above 0.001.

The CDR3 is 14 residues long. The germline CDR1 and CDR2 sequences are MNHEY and SMNVEV (reference sequence). Trimming cost V 6 bases and J 1 base, with 12 bases left between them. This clonotype occurred many times. Its specificity is unknown. The sample taken for sequencing was blood. The sequence was collected from a man between 35 and 55 years old with Graves' hyperthyroidism that later progressed to Graves' ophthalmopathy. V gene TRBV27 combines with J gene TRBJ2-5; weak D call: TRBD1 (6 bases). CDR3 residues: CASRVTGFQETQYF. In DNA form, the CDR3 reads TGTGCCAGCAGAGTTACAGGGTTCCAAGAGACCCAGTACTTC.